This TCR beta chain was profiled in a study of blood T cell repertoires in COVID-19. There are a few counts of this clone. V shed 5 bases and J 1 base; nucleotides not matched to a gene: 13. The CDR3 sequence is 18 residues long. Germline V lookup: CDR1 SNHLY, CDR2 FYNNEI. Original processing notes: Reference gene primer amplification yielded estimated nucleated cell counts. Measured with immunoSEQ multiplex PCR; TCRdb has only the in-frame clones, and not every one. V, J and clone size are those of that table, while D and trimming were read from the DNA. Of 35,000 to 55,000 clones listed, approximately 88% are singletons.

The clonotype originates from a human donor in a cohort sampled during active COVID-19. The V gene is TRBV2, the J gene TRBJ1-3, with 8 nucleotides matching TRBD1. The sample comprised peripheral blood. CDR3 sequence (DNA): TGTGCCAGCAGTTCCACCGGACAGGGCGCGTTGTCTGGAAACACCATATATTTT. Translating it yields CASSSTGQGALSGNTIYF. Full variable domain (missing parts from reference TRBV2 and TRBJ1-3): EPEVTQTPSHQVTQMGQEVILRCVPISNHLYFYWYRQILGQKVEFLVSFYNNEISEKSEIFDDQFSVERPDGSNFTLKIRSTKLEDSAMYFCASSSTGQGALSGNTIYFGEGSWLTVV.